The 20 T cell receptor beta chains below all came from one sample that was sequenced in a study of long-term antiretroviral therapy in people with HIV. Sequencing used immunoSEQ v3.0 at survey level. This table comes from immunoSEQ multiplex PCR, and its TCRdb copy is limited to in-frame clones, with some not included. This sample yields tens of thousands of clones, of which around 85% are seen a single time; roughly 7% belongs to the top ten. The sequences come from unsorted PBMCs, collected roughly 5 years before starting antiretroviral therapy. These receptors originate from a man aged 45 to 65 with HIV.

The chain uses TRBV2 and TRBJ2-7; no reliable D call. The CDR3 has 13 amino acids. Trimming cost V 3 bases and J 6 bases, with 12 bases left between them. Germline V gene lookup returns CDR1 SNHLY and CDR2 FYNNEI. The CDR3 bases are TGTGCCAGCAGTGATTTTACCCTCGCCGAGCAGTACTTC. It yields the protein CASSDFTLAEQYF.

The gene calls are TRBV30 and TRBJ1-5, with D tentatively TRBD1 (5 bases). Germline values: CDR1 GTSNPN, CDR2 SVGIG (reference sequence). Deletions cut 4 bases from V and 0 bases from J, with 13 bases between. This CDR3 region has 15 residues. The DNA for the CDR3 is TGTGCCTGGACTAGGGGCGGCGATAGCAATCAGCCCCAGCATTTT. Its protein is CAWTRGGDSNQPQHF.

This chain links TRBV5-5 with TRBJ2-6; D gene uncertain. CDR1 SGHKS and CDR2 YYEKEE come from the germline V gene (reference sequence). This CDR3 has 13 residues. V shed 4 bases and J shed 4 bases, with 6 bases lying between them. CDR3 nucleotides: TGTGCCAGCAGCACTGGGGGGGCCAACGTCCTGACTTTC. Translated: CASSTGGANVLTF.

The sample holds one count of this clone. The chain employs TRBV29-1 and TRBJ2-3; D is ambiguous. Germline-derived CDR1 and CDR2 are SQVTM and ANQGSEA. Trimming removed 0 bases from V and 4 bases from J, with 8 bases in between. CDR3 size: 13 residues. The CDR3 region has the DNA TGCAGCGTTGAAGAAGGGAACGCAGATACGCAGTATTTT. Protein product: CSVEEGNADTQYF.

The rearrangement uses TRBV5-5 and TRBJ2-7, with a tentative D call TRBD2 (6 bases). Trimming removed 0 bases at V and 5 bases at J, with 12 bases between. The CDR3 has 14 residues. CDR1 and CDR2 (germline): SGHKS, YYEKEE (reference sequence). The CDR3 DNA follows: TGTGCCAGCAGCTTGGAGGCGGAGGGCCACGAGCAGTACTTC. Protein product: CASSLEAEGHEQYF.

This chain uses TRBV7-2 with TRBJ1-1; D remains unclear. The ends were cut back, 6 bases at V and 0 bases at J, with 17 bases in the middle. Germline CDR1 and CDR2: SGHTA and FQGNSA. There are 16 residues in the CDR3. CDR3 in DNA: TGTGCCAGCAGTTCCCGGCCCGTGGGATTGAACACTGAAGCTTTCTTT. Encoded protein: CASSSRPVGLNTEAFF.

V usage is TRBV10-3 and J usage is TRBJ1-2; D ambiguous. Per germline, CDR1 ENHRY and CDR2 SYGVKD. The CDR3 runs to 16 residues. The germline V and J ends were trimmed by 3 bases and 4 bases, with 18 bases remaining between them. The CDR3 is CAISDFTAGTSYGYTF. The CDR3, as DNA: TGTGCCATCAGTGATTTCACAGCGGGTACTTCCTATGGCTACACCTTC.

The chain combines TRBV29-1 with TRBJ2-2, with D possibly TRBD2 on 5 matching bases. Germline V gene sequence: CDR1 SQVTM, CDR2 ANQGSEA. The ends were cut back, 1 base at V and 4 bases at J, with 10 bases in the middle. The CDR3 is made up of 14 amino acids. CDR3 sequence (DNA): TGCAGCGTTGAAGCACGGACTGGCACCGGGGAGCTGTTTTTT. Residues: CSVEARTGTGELFF.

This chain links TRBV5-6 with TRBJ2-3, with no clear D. Looked up from germline, CDR1 is SGHDT and CDR2 is YYEEEE. V lost 6 bases and J 6 bases, leaving 14 bases between the germline ends. The CDR3 totals 13 residues. CDR3 sequence: CASTTGLLDTQYF. CDR3 nucleotides: TGTGCCAGCACGACCGGATTACTTGATACGCAGTATTTT.

V is TRBV18 and J is TRBJ2-3; 11 nucleotides line up with TRBD2. Trimming removed 6 bases from V and 8 bases from J; junction bases left unmatched: 13. The CDR3 has 16 amino acids. Germline V CDR1 and CDR2: KGHSH, LQKENI. The CDR3 coding sequence is TGTGCCAGCTCCCCTACTAGCGGGGGTCTAAGTGGTACGCAGTATTTT. It encodes CASSPTSGGLSGTQYF.

The chain carries TRBV29-1 and TRBJ1-1; D uncertain. Per the germline V gene, CDR1 is SQVTM and CDR2 is ANQGSEA. The length of the CDR3 is 13 residues. Deletions cut 6 bases from V and 4 bases from J, with 15 bases between. For the CDR3, the DNA is TGCAGCGTCCCGGCTCCGAGCGGCACTGAAGCTTTCTTT. This translates into CSVPAPSGTEAFF.

This clone has only one observation. V gene TRBV11-3 combines with J gene TRBJ2-3, with unresolved D. The CDR3 consists of 12 residues. Germline CDR1 is SGHNT and CDR2 is YENEEA. V shed 8 bases and J shed 5 bases, with 11 bases lying between them. The CDR3 region has the DNA TGTGCCAGCGGTCCATCCTTAGATACGCAGTATTTT. It specifies CASGPSLDTQYF.

The chain uses TRBV9 and TRBJ2-3, with TRBD1 matching 9 bases. Germline CDR1 and CDR2: SGDLS and YYNGEE. There are 15 residues in the CDR3. The trim removed 2 bases at V and 3 bases at J, leaving 4 bases unmatched. The CDR3 spells CASSVSGTGTDTQYF. The CDR3 coding sequence is TGTGCCAGCAGCGTGTCCGGGACAGGGACAGATACGCAGTATTTT. The variable domain in full, with the rest retrieved from reference TRBV9 and TRBJ2-3, is DSGVTQTPKHLITATGQRVTLRCSPRSGDLSVYWYQQSLDQGLQFLIQYYNGEERAKGNILERFSAQQFPDLHSELNLSSLELGDSALYFCASSVSGTGTDTQYFGPGTRLTVL.

This clone was seen a single time. The CDR3 sequence: CASREQGPHNEQFF. Here the CDR3 DNA reads TGCGCCAGCAGAGAACAGGGCCCCCACAATGAGCAGTTCTTC. The V gene is TRBV5-1, the J gene TRBJ2-1, with a weak D call TRBD1 (6 bases). From germline, CDR1 is SGHRS and CDR2 YFSETQ. CDR3 length: 14 residues. The V gene lost 5 bases and the J gene lost 5 bases, with 14 bases spanning the gap.

This chain links TRBV10-3 with TRBJ1-2, with TRBD1 matching 7 bases. The CDR3 is 15 residues long. In germline, CDR1 is ENHRY, CDR2 SYGVKD. Trimming removed 0 bases from V and 0 bases from J; junction bases left unmatched: 1. The CDR3 region is CAISESGGPNYGYTF. The CDR3 DNA reads TGTGCCATCAGTGAGTCAGGGGGCCCTAACTATGGCTACACCTTC.

The rearrangement uses TRBV27 and TRBJ2-7, with 8 bases lining up with TRBD2. The V gene's germline CDR1 is MNHEY and CDR2 SMNVEV (reference sequence). The CDR3 extends over 13 amino acids. The J segment lost 3 bases and the V segment lost 5 bases, leaving 3 bases of the junction unmatched. The CDR3 coding sequence is TGTGCCAGCAGTCCCGCGGGGGGCTACGAGCAGTACTTC. It translates to CASSPAGGYEQYF.

J is TRBJ2-1 and V is TRBV14; D remains ambiguous. The CDR3 has 14 residues. The V gene's germline CDR1 is SGHDN and CDR2 FVKESK. V was trimmed by 0 bases and J by 4 bases, leaving 7 bases between them. CDR3 DNA sequence: TGTGCCAGCAGCCAAGATACATGGTACAATGAGCAGTTCTTC. Translated: CASSQDTWYNEQFF.

The chain has TRBV18 and TRBJ1-1, with D possibly being TRBD1 (6 bases). The CDR3 length is 14 residues. V was clipped by 2 bases and J by 2 bases, with 9 bases between them. The germline gives CDR1 KGHSH, CDR2 LQKENI. The CDR3 coding sequence is TGTGCCAGCTCACCATGGACAGTAAACACTGAAGCTTTCTTT. Amino acids: CASSPWTVNTEAFF. The full variable domain, in which reference TRBV18 and TRBJ1-1 provide the parts outside the CDR3, is NAGVMQNPRHLVRRRGQEARLRCSPMKGHSHVYWYRQLPEEGLKFMVYLQKENIIDESGMPKERFSAEFPKEGPSILRIQQVVRGDSAAYFCASSPWTVNTEAFFGQGTRLTVV.

V and J are TRBV28 and TRBJ1-2, with 9 bases that match TRBD1. The ends lost 8 bases at V and 4 bases at J; junction bases unmatched: 2. The CDR3 is made up of 12 amino acids. Germline lookup yields CDR1 MDHEN and CDR2 SYDVKM. The CDR3 reads CASWTGAYGYTF. The CDR3 DNA reads TGTGCCAGCTGGACAGGGGCCTATGGCTACACCTTC.

The CDR3 region has the DNA TGTGCCGAAAACAGAGGGACAGGGTCTTCCTACGAGCAGTACTTC. It is translated as CAENRGTGSSYEQYF. The rearrangement links TRBV5-3 to TRBJ2-7; 9 bases are shared with TRBD1. TRBV5-3 is assigned to the ORF class and has an uncertain function. Trimming took 10 bases from V and 1 from J; bases not matched to a gene: 12. The CDR3 spans 15 residues.